Shown below are 5 T cell receptor beta chains from a single sample sequenced in a study of cytotoxic CD8 clonotypes in ibrutinib-treated CLL. The assay was immunoSEQ multiplex PCR, and TCRdb's table has in-frame clones only and misses some. The table includes 200,000 to 250,000 clones, approximately 79% detected once. The sequences come from PBMCs, collected after 12 months of ibrutinib treatment. The receptors were gathered from a human donor with chronic lymphocytic leukemia.

This clone was observed a few times. The rearrangement joins TRBV27 to TRBJ2-7; D may be TRBD1 or TRBD2 (5 bases each). Trimming cost V 9 bases and J 2 bases, with 17 bases left between them. The CDR3 totals 14 residues. In germline, CDR1 is MNHEY, CDR2 SMNVEV (reference sequence). The CDR3, as DNA: TGTGCCAGTTACCGTCGGGGCGCCGCCTACGAGCAGTACTTC. It codes for CASYRRGAAYEQYF.

The V gene is TRBV19, the J gene TRBJ2-2; D perhaps matches TRBD2 (6 bases). Trimming took 3 bases from V and 3 from J, leaving 8 bases between them. The CDR3 is made up of 14 amino acids. Germline assignment: CDR1 LNHDA and CDR2 SQIVND (reference sequence). As DNA, the CDR3 is TGTGCCAGTAGTATCCGGGACTACACCGGGGAGCTGTTTTTT. This sequence encodes CASSIRDYTGELFF.

V gene TRBV7-8 combines with J gene TRBJ1-2; TRBD1 matches at 7 bases. V dropped 0 bases and J dropped 6; count of bases not matched to a gene: 4. The CDR3 extends over 14 amino acids. The germline V gene encodes CDR1 SGHVS and CDR2 FQNEAQ. The DNA of the CDR3 is TGTGCCAGCAGCTTAGCGCGACAGGGCGATGGCTACACCTTC. Translating gives CASSLARQGDGYTF.

The chain carries TRBV5-1 and TRBJ1-3; weak D call: TRBD1 (6 bases). CDR3 length: 19 amino acids. The germline CDR1 and CDR2 sequences are SGHRS and YFSETQ. Trimming cost V 4 bases and J 7 bases, with 30 bases left between them. The CDR3 here is CASSPGWGTGTTRENTIYF. CDR3 in DNA: TGCGCCAGCAGCCCGGGATGGGGCACCGGGACAACCCGGGAGAACACCATATATTTT.

The V call is TRBV30, the J call TRBJ1-1; D possibly corresponds to TRBD1 (5 bases). The CDR3 has 13 residues. Trimming removed 7 bases at V and 6 bases at J, with 18 bases between. Germline CDR1 is GTSNPN and CDR2 is SVGIG (reference sequence). The CDR3 here is CASGRGAIPEAFF. The DNA of the CDR3 is TGTGCCTCTGGGAGAGGGGCTATACCTGAAGCTTTCTTT.